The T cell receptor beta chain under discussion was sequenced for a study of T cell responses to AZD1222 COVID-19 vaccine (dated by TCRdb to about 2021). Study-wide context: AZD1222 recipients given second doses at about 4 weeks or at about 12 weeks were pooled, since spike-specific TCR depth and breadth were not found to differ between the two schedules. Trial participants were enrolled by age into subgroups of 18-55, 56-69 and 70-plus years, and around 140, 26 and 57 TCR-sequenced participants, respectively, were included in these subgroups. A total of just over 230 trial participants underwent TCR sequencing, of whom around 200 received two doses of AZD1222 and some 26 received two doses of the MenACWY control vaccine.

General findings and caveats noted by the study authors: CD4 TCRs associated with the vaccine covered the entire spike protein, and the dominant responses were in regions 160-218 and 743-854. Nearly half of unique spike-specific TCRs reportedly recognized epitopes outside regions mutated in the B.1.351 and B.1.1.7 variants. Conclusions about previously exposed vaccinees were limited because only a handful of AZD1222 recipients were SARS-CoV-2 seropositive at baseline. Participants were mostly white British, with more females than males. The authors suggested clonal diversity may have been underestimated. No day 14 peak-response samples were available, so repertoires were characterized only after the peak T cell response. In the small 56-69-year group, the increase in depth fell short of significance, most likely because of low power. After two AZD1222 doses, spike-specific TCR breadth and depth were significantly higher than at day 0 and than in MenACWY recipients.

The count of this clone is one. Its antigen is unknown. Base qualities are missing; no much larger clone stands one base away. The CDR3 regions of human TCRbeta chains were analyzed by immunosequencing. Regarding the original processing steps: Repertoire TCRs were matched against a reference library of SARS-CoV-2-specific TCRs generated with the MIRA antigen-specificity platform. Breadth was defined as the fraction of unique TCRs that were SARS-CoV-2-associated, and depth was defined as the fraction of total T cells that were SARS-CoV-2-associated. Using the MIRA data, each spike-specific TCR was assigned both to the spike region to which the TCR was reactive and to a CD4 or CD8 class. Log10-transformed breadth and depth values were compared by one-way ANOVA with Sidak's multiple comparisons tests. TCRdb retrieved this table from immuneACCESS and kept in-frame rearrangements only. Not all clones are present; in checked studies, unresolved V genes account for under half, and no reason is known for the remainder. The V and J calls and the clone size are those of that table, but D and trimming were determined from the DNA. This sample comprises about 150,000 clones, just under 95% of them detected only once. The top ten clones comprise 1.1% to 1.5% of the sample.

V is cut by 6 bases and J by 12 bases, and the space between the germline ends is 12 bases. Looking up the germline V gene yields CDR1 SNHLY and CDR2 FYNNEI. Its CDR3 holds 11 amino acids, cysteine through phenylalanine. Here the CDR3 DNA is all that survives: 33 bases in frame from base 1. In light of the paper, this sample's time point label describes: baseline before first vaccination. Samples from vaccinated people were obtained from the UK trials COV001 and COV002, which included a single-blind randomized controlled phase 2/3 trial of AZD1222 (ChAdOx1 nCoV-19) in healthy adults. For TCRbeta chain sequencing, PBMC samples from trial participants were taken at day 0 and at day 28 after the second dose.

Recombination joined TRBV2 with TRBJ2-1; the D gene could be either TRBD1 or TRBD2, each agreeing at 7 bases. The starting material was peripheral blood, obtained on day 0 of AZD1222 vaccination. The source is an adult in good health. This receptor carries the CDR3 CASSPGGGQFF. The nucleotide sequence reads TGTGCCAGCAGCCCAGGGGGGGGGCAGTTCTTC.